This TCR beta chain originates from a study of cytomegalovirus exposure and HLA in healthy donors. The study's findings and limits: The only immune exposure information that was available was CMV serostatus. Later work found that TCR association rates differed between HLA loci; DRB1 had the most and HLA-C the fewest. Segments of the TCR beta V type were, in most cases, productive about 87% or about 30% of the time in an earlier analysis. In a later analysis, V- and J-gene trimming of beta chains associated with a DCLRE1C missense variant, replicated independently.

Primers included in the PCR were 60 Vbeta and 13 Jbeta primers. TCRdb keeps only in-frame clones here, not all; method: immunoSEQ multiplex PCR. The sample includes about 150,000 clones, about 80% of them seen just once. V was pared by 1 base and J by 2 bases, with 7 bases of the junction left unmatched. The germline V gene has CDR1 SEHNR and CDR2 FQNEAQ (reference sequence). The CDR3 contains 17 residues. This clone occurred a few times. Its antigen remains unknown. Sample: PBMCs. The J gene is TRBJ1-1, the V gene TRBV7-9; 10 bases line up with TRBD1. The clonotype originates from a middle-aged man in good health and CMV-seropositive. CDR3 sequence: CASSLGNRDRGNTEAFF. The CDR3 nucleotides are TGTGCCAGCAGCTTAGGTAACCGGGACAGGGGCAACACTGAAGCTTTCTTT.